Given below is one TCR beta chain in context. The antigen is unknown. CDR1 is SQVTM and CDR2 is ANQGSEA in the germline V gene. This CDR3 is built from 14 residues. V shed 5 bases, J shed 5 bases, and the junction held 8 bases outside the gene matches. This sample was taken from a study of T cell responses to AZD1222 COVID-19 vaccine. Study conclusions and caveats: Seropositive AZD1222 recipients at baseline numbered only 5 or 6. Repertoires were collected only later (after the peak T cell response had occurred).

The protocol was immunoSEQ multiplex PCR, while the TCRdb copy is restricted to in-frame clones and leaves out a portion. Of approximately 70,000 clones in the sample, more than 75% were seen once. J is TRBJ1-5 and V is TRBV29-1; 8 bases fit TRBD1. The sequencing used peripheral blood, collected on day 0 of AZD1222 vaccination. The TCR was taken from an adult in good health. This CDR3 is CSVIYDRGDQPQHF. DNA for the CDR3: TGCAGCGTTATATACGACAGGGGCGATCAGCCCCAGCATTTT.